Many counts were recorded for the clone carrying this TCR beta chain. What it binds is unknown. Amplification of TCR beta CDR3 regions used RNA as the template. When the TCR CDR3 underwent first-round RT-PCR, the HTBI primer set was used. Each CDR3 protein is one row after TCRdb ran MiXCR on the multiplex PCR reads. The sample carries about 350,000 distinct CDR3 sequences, approximately 18% recorded once. The CDR3 loop spans 11 amino acids. Germline values: CDR1 DFQATT, CDR2 SNEGSKA (reference sequence). Trimming took off 1 base at V and 6 bases at J, with 6 bases between the two ends. The data belong to a study of T cells in Graves' hyperthyroidism and ophthalmopathy. Each ophthalmopathy patient scored at least 3 on the Clinical Activity Score and at least 4 on NOSPECS grade, with duration under 3 months. Uncontrolled infection, other autoimmune disease, pregnancy or lactation disqualified patients from enrolment. Used for diagnoses were clinical symptoms, serum thyroxine and TRAb, thyroid ultrasound and orbital computed tomography.

Points from the study as a whole: The model forecast ophthalmopathy, anticipating it by a median roughly 6.3 months before onset.

The sequence was collected from a woman aged 40-49 years with Graves' ophthalmopathy. What was sequenced was blood. The chain couples TRBV20-1 to TRBJ1-1; no reliable D call. CDR3 protein: CSARVTSEAFF. CDR3 DNA: TGCAGTGCTAGAGTCACTTCTGAAGCTTTCTTT.